This T cell receptor beta chain comes out of a study of blood T cell repertoires in COVID-19. Profiling relied on immunoSEQ multiplex PCR, and the TCRdb table lists in-frame clones only, not all of them. In the table there are roughly 260,000 clones, approximately 79% of which are singletons. The V gene's germline CDR1 is MNHEY and CDR2 SMNVEV (reference sequence). The CDR3 contains 16 residues. V lost 6 bases to trimming and J lost 3 bases, with 18 bases between them. This receptor was taken from a woman older than 75 with active or convalescent COVID-19. The gene calls are TRBV27 and TRBJ1-5; tentatively, D is TRBD1 (6 bases). What was sequenced was peripheral blood. The CDR3 protein is CASRSLGTGSNQPQHF. In nucleotides, the CDR3 is TGTGCCAGCAGGAGCCTAGGAACAGGGTCCAATCAGCCCCAGCATTTT.